A selection of T cell receptor beta chains follows, all from one sample in a study of beta chain features in type 1 diabetes. Assay used: immunoSEQ multiplex PCR; TCRdb lists only in-frame clones, some missing. The table shows about 360,000 clones, with roughly 12% occurring only once. Sequenced: naive CD4+ T cells from blood. Receptors originate from a man younger than 35 in good health. Both conserved end residues are part of each CDR3. A D gene is named only where the DNA matches it firmly. Expanded clones are given a class, and other clones once, few, many or no size at all.

abundance	d_gene	v_gene	j_gene	CDR3aa	CDR3nt
-	TRBD1	TRBV10-3	TRBJ2-1	CAISDLRDRGYDEQFF	TGTGCCATCAGTGACCTCCGGGACAGGGGGTACGATGAGCAGTTCTTC
few	-	TRBV19	TRBJ2-2	CATVRETGELFF	TGTGCCACCGTCAGGGAAACCGGGGAGCTGTTTTTT
few	-	TRBV19	TRBJ1-2	CASSWRLLGYGYTF	TGTGCCAGTAGTTGGAGACTGTTGGGCTATGGCTACACCTTC
few	-	TRBV30	TRBJ2-1	CAWSPHSRQNNEQFF	TGTGCCTGGAGTCCGCACTCCAGGCAGAACAATGAGCAGTTCTTC
-	-	TRBV15	TRBJ1-5	CATSLSGNQPQHF	TGTGCCACCAGCCTGTCGGGAAATCAGCCCCAGCATTTT
few	-	TRBV30	TRBJ2-1	CAWSGIRKFHSDNEQFF	TGTGCCTGGTCCGGGATTCGCAAATTCCACTCGGACAATGAGCAGTTCTTC
few	-	TRBV5-1	TRBJ2-3	CASSLDGGGSTDTQYF	TGCGCCAGCAGCTTGGATGGGGGAGGCAGCACAGATACGCAGTATTTT
few	-	TRBV21-1	TRBJ2-1	CASSKVGQRPYNEQFF	TGTGCCAGCAGCAAAGTAGGACAGCGCCCCTACAATGAGCAGTTCTTC
-	-	TRBV6-5	TRBJ1-1	CASGGDLNTEAFF	TGTGCCAGTGGCGGGGATTTGAACACTGAAGCTTTCTTT
-	TRBD2	TRBV7-9	TRBJ2-3	CASSPWTSGKGTDTQYF	TGTGCCAGCAGCCCGTGGACTAGCGGGAAAGGCACAGATACGCAGTATTTT
-	TRBD2	TRBV28	TRBJ2-1	CASSFLAGAIYEQFF	TGTGCCAGCAGTTTTCTAGCGGGAGCAATATATGAGCAGTTCTTC
few	TRBD2	TRBV25-1	TRBJ2-1	CASSTTSGSFNEQFF	TGTGCCAGCAGTACTACTAGCGGGAGTTTCAATGAGCAGTTCTTC
-	TRBD1	TRBV5-1	TRBJ2-5	CASSLGTGGGETQYF	TGCGCCAGCAGCCTTGGGACAGGGGGTGGAGAGACCCAGTACTTC
few	TRBD1	TRBV19	TRBJ2-7	CASSTRQGWHEQYF	TGTGCCAGTAGTACTAGACAGGGGTGGCACGAGCAGTACTTC
-	-	TRBV6-6	TRBJ2-7	CASSYTPSPRPYEQYF	TGTGCCAGCAGTTATACCCCCTCGCCCAGGCCCTACGAGCAGTACTTC
-	TRBD1	TRBV7-9	TRBJ2-3	CASSRDRGFRTDTQYF	TGTGCCAGCAGCCGTGACAGGGGGTTTCGCACAGATACGCAGTATTTT
-	TRBD1	TRBV11-2	TRBJ1-1	CASSFDRVNTEAFF	TGTGCCAGCAGCTTTGACAGGGTTAACACTGAAGCTTTCTTT
few	TRBD1	TRBV19	TRBJ2-7	CASSARQGEGSYEQYF	TGTGCCAGTAGTGCTCGACAGGGGGAGGGCTCCTACGAGCAGTACTTC
-	TRBD1	TRBV7-8	TRBJ2-4	CASSLDRNDIQYF	TGTGCCAGCAGCTTGGACAGGAATGACATTCAGTACTTC
-	-	TRBV19	TRBJ2-2	CASKGGSNTGELFF	TGTGCCAGTAAGGGGGGGTCGAACACCGGGGAGCTGTTTTTT